This T cell receptor beta chain was recorded in a study of blood T cell repertoires in COVID-19. Study information: The United States, Italy and Spain were the sources of the acute and convalescent COVID-19 samples. T cells, B-cell-depleted T cells, or PBMCs supplied cDNA or gDNA.

Germline CDR1 and CDR2: LNHDA and SQIVND (reference sequence). This CDR3 is built from 15 residues. V shed 4 bases and J 6 bases; nucleotides not matched to a gene: 7. Methods used by the authors: Amplification of reference gene primers was used by the study to estimate nucleated cell counts. Measured with immunoSEQ multiplex PCR; TCRdb has only the in-frame clones, and not every one. That table supplies the V and J calls and clone size; D and trimming were determined from the DNA. The table records 85,000 to 100,000 clones, 79% of them present only once. Sequencing was carried out using peripheral blood. The rearrangement links TRBV19 to TRBJ2-3, with 10 bases fitting TRBD2. The sequence derives from a woman of 80 years or more with active or convalescent COVID-19. The CDR3 DNA reads TGTGCCAGTAGTACCGGACTAGCGGTTATTGATACGCAGTATTTT. It codes for CASSTGLAVIDTQYF.